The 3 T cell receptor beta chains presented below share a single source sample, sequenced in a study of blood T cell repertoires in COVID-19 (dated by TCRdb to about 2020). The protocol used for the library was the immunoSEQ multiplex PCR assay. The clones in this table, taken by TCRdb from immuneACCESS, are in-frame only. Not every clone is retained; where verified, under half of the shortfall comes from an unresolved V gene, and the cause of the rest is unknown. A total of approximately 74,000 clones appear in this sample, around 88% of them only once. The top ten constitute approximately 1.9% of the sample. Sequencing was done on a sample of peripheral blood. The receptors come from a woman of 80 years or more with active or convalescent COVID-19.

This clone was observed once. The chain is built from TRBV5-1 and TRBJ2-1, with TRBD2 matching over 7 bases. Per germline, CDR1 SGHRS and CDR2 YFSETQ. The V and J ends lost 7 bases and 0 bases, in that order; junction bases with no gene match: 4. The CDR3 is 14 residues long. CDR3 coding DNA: TGCGCCAGCCGACTAGCCGGCTCCTACAATGAGCAGTTCTTC. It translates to CASRLAGSYNEQFF.

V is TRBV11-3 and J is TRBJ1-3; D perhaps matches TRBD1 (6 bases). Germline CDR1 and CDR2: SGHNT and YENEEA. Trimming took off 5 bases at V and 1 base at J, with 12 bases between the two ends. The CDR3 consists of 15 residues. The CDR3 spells CASSATGFSGNTIYF. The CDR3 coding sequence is TGTGCCAGCAGCGCAACAGGGTTTTCTGGAAACACCATATATTTT.

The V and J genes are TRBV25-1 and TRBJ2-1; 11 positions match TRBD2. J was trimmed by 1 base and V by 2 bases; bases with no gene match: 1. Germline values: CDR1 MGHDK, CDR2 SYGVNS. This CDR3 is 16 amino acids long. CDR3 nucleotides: TGTGCCAGCAGTGAAACTAGCGGGAGTTCCTACAATGAGCAGTTCTTC. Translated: CASSETSGSSYNEQFF.